The 21 T cell receptor beta chains given below trace back to one sample, sequenced in a study of blood T cell repertoires in COVID-19 (dated by TCRdb to about 2020). Library preparation was by the immunoSEQ multiplex PCR assay. TCRdb took over this immuneACCESS table, retaining in-frame rearrangements with V and J assigned. Such tables are incomplete; in checked studies, under half of the missing clones stem from an unresolved V gene, and the remainder is unexplained. The sample table lists more than 95,000 clones, about 80% of them with a count of one. The ten largest clones add up to approximately 7.6% of the sample. Sample: peripheral blood. All receptors come from a man between 65 and 85 years old with active or convalescent COVID-19.

The rearrangement uses TRBV6-5 and TRBJ2-5; the match to TRBD2 covers 10 bases. Looked up from germline, CDR1 is MNHEY and CDR2 is SVGAGI. The CDR3 contains 15 residues. J was trimmed by 2 bases and V by 5 bases; bases with no gene match: 5. As DNA, the CDR3 is TGTGCCAGCAGTAGAGGACTAGCGGTACAAGAGACCCAGTACTTC. Translating gives CASSRGLAVQETQYF.

This sequence joins TRBV11-3 and TRBJ1-5; D remains unclear. CDR3 length: 12 amino acids. V lost 3 bases to trimming and J lost 4 bases, with 4 bases between them. Germline V gene lookup returns CDR1 SGHNT and CDR2 YENEEA. CDR3 in DNA: TGTGCCAGCAGCTTCACAAATCAGCCCCAGCATTTT. It yields the protein CASSFTNQPQHF.

The rearrangement uses TRBV5-1 and TRBJ1-1; D uncertain. Trimming took off 4 bases at V and 5 bases at J, with 15 bases between the two ends. The CDR3 contains 14 residues. Per germline, CDR1 SGHRS and CDR2 YFSETQ. The CDR3, as DNA: TGCGCCAGCAGCCAGGACCCAACGGGAACTGAAGCTTTCTTT. Translation: CASSQDPTGTEAFF.

This clone is a singleton in its sample. The J gene is TRBJ2-7, the V gene TRBV3-1 (or the pseudogene TRBV3-2), with 8 nucleotides matching TRBD2. Germline V CDR1 and CDR2: LGHDT, YNNKEL (reference sequence). The CDR3 contains 18 residues. The V segment lost 1 base and the J segment 2 bases; nucleotides outside the gene matches: 13. The DNA for the CDR3 is TGTGCCAGCAGCCAAGTTGGATATACGGGGCGGGGGGCCTACGAGCAGTACTTC. This translates into CASSQVGYTGRGAYEQYF.

With regard to this clone: The limits of the CDR3 on the DNA are not certain, so only TCRdb's listed CDR3 is given. The chain combines TRBV4-2 with TRBJ1-1. Germline CDR1 LGHNA, CDR2 YNFKEQ. The CDR3 spans 22 amino acids, including both terminal residues. This CDR3 reads CASSLFLGGTEAFFGQGTTAFF.

This chain connects TRBV5-4 to TRBJ2-2, with 8 bases that match TRBD2. From germline, CDR1 is SGHNT and CDR2 YYREEE (reference sequence). Trimming cost V 2 bases and J 4 bases; bases outside gene matches: 7. The CDR3 contains 16 residues. CDR3 nucleotide sequence: TGTGCCAGCAGCTTTTCGGGGGGGGTTCGCACCGGGGAGCTGTTTTTT. Encoded protein: CASSFSGGVRTGELFF.

The chain carries TRBV10-3 and TRBJ2-5; perhaps TRBD1 as D (7 bases). The CDR3 has 13 residues. V was cut by 6 bases and J by 1 base, with 9 bases left in between. Germline CDR1 and CDR2: ENHRY and SYGVKD. DNA for the CDR3: TGTGCCATCAGGCGGGACAGCCAAGAGACCCAGTACTTC. Protein product: CAIRRDSQETQYF.

The chain uses TRBV30 and TRBJ2-3, with 10 bases identical to TRBD1. The CDR3 runs to 14 residues. Germline V lookup: CDR1 GTSNPN, CDR2 SVGIG (reference sequence). With 3 bases clipped from V and 3 bases from J, the junction kept 3 bases outside the gene matches. The CDR3 nucleotides are TGTGCCTGGAGGACAGGGGGCCCAACAGATACGCAGTATTTT. Protein product: CAWRTGGPTDTQYF.

This rearrangement joins TRBV7-6 to TRBJ2-2; the D gene is possibly TRBD2 (7 bases). The CDR3 is 18 residues long. Trimming left V 5 bases short and J 7 bases short, with 26 bases between. CDR1 SGHVS and CDR2 FNYEAQ come from the germline V gene. The CDR3 sequence: CASSTPYREGGVIGELFF. CDR3 DNA sequence: TGTGCCAGCAGCACCCCTTACAGGGAAGGGGGGGTGATCGGGGAGCTGTTTTTT.

This chain connects TRBV12-5 to TRBJ1-3; D possibly corresponds to TRBD1 (6 bases). V was clipped by 3 bases and J by 7 bases, with 16 bases between them. This CDR3 has 15 amino acids. CDR1 and CDR2 from the germline V gene are LGHNT and FRNRAP. The CDR3 DNA is TGTGCTAGTGGTTTTTCCGGGACATCGAGGAACACCATATATTTT. This sequence encodes CASGFSGTSRNTIYF.

This rearrangement joins TRBV2 to TRBJ1-1; 9 bases agree with TRBD1. CDR1 is SNHLY, CDR2 FYNNEI, per germline. V gave up 8 bases and J gave up 4 bases; unmatched junction bases: 5. The length of the CDR3 is 13 residues. CDR3 loop: CASVRQGVTEAFF. The CDR3, as DNA: TGTGCCAGCGTTCGACAGGGGGTCACTGAAGCTTTCTTT.

CDR3 nucleotide sequence: TGTGCCAGCAGTTTGGGACTAGCGGGTTACAATGAGCAGTTCTTC. Amino acids: CASSLGLAGYNEQFF. V gene TRBV9 combines with J gene TRBJ2-1; 12 bases match TRBD2. CDR3 size: 15 residues. Germline V lookup: CDR1 SGDLS, CDR2 YYNGEE. Germline trimming cut 5 bases from V and 4 bases from J; bases unmatched to any gene: 4.

The rearrangement links TRBV10-3 to TRBJ1-1; 7 nucleotides agree with TRBD1. This CDR3 comprises 12 residues. Germline V CDR1 and CDR2: ENHRY, SYGVKD. V lost 6 bases, J lost 5 bases, and 3 bases stayed unmatched. The CDR3 reads CAISPGGTEAFF. CDR3 DNA sequence: TGTGCCATCAGCCCAGGGGGGACTGAAGCTTTCTTT.

This clone came up once. CDR3 sequence: CASSQDHQGYGYTF. The CDR3 bases are TGCGCCAGCAGCCAAGATCACCAGGGGTATGGCTACACCTTC. The chain has TRBV4-1 and TRBJ1-2; D is perhaps TRBD1 (6 bases). The V end lost 0 bases, the J end lost 5 bases, and 10 bases lay between the germline ends. This CDR3 is built from 14 residues. Germline CDR1 and CDR2: MGHRA and YSYEKL.

V is TRBV13 and J is TRBJ2-6; 7 bases align to TRBD1. Germline assignment: CDR1 PRHDT and CDR2 FYEKMQ (reference sequence). The CDR3 has 18 amino acids. With V trimmed by 1 base and J by 0 bases, 6 bases remained unmatched. The CDR3 region has the DNA TGTGCCAGCAGCTTAGTGGGGACAGACTTCTCTGGGGCCAACGTCCTGACTTTC. Amino acid sequence: CASSLVGTDFSGANVLTF.

This chain links TRBV5-1 with TRBJ1-2; 9 nucleotides agree with TRBD1. The CDR3 runs 14 residues. Germline CDR1 and CDR2: SGHRS and YFSETQ. The J segment lost 5 bases and the V segment lost 4 bases, leaving 6 bases of the junction unmatched. DNA of the CDR3: TGCGCCAGCAGCAGTGGACAGGGGTCGTATGGCTACACCTTC. This codes for CASSSGQGSYGYTF. The full variable domain, its missing parts supplied by reference TRBV5-1 and TRBJ1-2, is KAGVTQTPRYLIKTRGQQVTLSCSPISGHRSVSWYQQTPGQGLQFLFEYFSETQRNKGNFPGRFSGRQFSNSRSEMNVSTLELGDSALYLCASSSGQGSYGYTFGSGTRLTVV.

The V gene is TRBV18, the J gene TRBJ1-3; D remains ambiguous. The germline V gene has CDR1 KGHSH and CDR2 LQKENI. V lost 3 bases and J lost 0, with 6 bases in between. CDR3 size: 14 residues. CDR3 loop: CASSPGSSGNTIYF. Written as DNA, the CDR3 is TGTGCCAGCTCACCGGGGAGCTCTGGAAACACCATATATTTT.

The chain couples TRBV7-9 to TRBJ1-1, with a tentative D call TRBD1 (5 bases). The CDR3 has 15 amino acids. Germline V gene lookup returns CDR1 SEHNR and CDR2 FQNEAQ (reference sequence). Trimming removed 4 bases from V and 0 bases from J, with 12 bases in between. The CDR3, as DNA: TGTGCCAGCAGCTCAGTGACAGCCATGAACACTGAAGCTTTCTTT. Amino acids: CASSSVTAMNTEAFF.

This clone was recorded only once. The genes are TRBV7-2 and TRBJ2-7; 10 nucleotides line up with TRBD2. This CDR3 has 17 amino acids. V gave up 2 bases and J gave up 4 bases; unmatched junction bases: 11. CDR1 and CDR2 (germline): SGHTA, FQGNSA. In nucleotides, the CDR3 is TGTGCCAGCAGCTTAATGTCTAGCGGGAGTAATGGGTACGAGCAGTACTTC. It yields the protein CASSLMSSGSNGYEQYF.

This clone was detected a few times. In DNA form, the CDR3 reads TGTGCCAGCAGCCAAGGACCAGGAAGATCCTACGAGCAGTACTTC. This sequence encodes CASSQGPGRSYEQYF. The chain employs TRBV14 and TRBJ2-7; D not resolved. Trimming cost V 1 base and J 1 base, with 11 bases left between them. CDR3 size: 15 residues. Germline-derived CDR1 and CDR2 are SGHDN and FVKESK.

By share, this clone ranks as medium-sized. The chain couples TRBV7-3 to TRBJ1-2; the match to TRBD1 covers 7 bases. CDR3 length equals 16 residues. V lost 0 bases, J lost 6 bases, and 10 bases stayed unmatched. Germline-derived CDR1 and CDR2 are SGHTA and FQGTGA. DNA for the CDR3: TGTGCCAGCAGCTTAACCCCGCGTTTAGGGGGCGATGGCTACACCTTC. Translating gives CASSLTPRLGGDGYTF.